This entry lists 10 T cell receptor beta chains sequenced from one sample in a study of blood T cell dynamics during melanoma immunotherapy. Time point reported: week 3, after first cycle of checkpoint inhibitor. TCRdb's copy holds only in-frame clones and misses some; the assay was immunoSEQ multiplex PCR. The profile shows about 6,000 clones, around 80% of them singletons. The input for sequencing was blood, taken from a patient treated with checkpoint blockade. The receptors originated from a human donor with melanoma.

V usage is TRBV5-6 and J usage is TRBJ2-5; 10 bases align to TRBD2. V shed 4 bases and J 5 bases; nucleotides not matched to a gene: 5. Germline loops: CDR1 SGHDT, CDR2 YYEEEE. This CDR3 region has 14 residues. CDR3 region: CASSQRGGRETQYF. The DNA of the CDR3 is TGTGCCAGCAGCCAGCGGGGGGGCCGGGAGACCCAGTACTTC.

This clone was seen only a few times. The chain employs TRBV2 and TRBJ1-1; D may be TRBD1 (6 bases). Germline-derived CDR1 and CDR2 are SNHLY and FYNNEI. The CDR3 totals 15 residues. The germline V and J ends were trimmed by 6 bases and 1 base, with 15 bases remaining between them. The CDR3, as DNA: TGTGCCAGCAGATTCCCGACAGGTAGGAACACTGAAGCTTTCTTT. This translates into CASRFPTGRNTEAFF.

The CDR3 spells CASSLARDGQETQYF. Written as DNA, the CDR3 is TGCGCCAGCAGCTTGGCCCGGGACGGCCAAGAGACCCAGTACTTC. The chain uses TRBV5-1 and TRBJ2-5; D is possibly TRBD1 or TRBD2 (5 bases each). From germline, CDR1 is SGHRS and CDR2 YFSETQ. There are 15 residues in the CDR3. The V end lost 0 bases, the J end lost 1 base, and 10 bases lay between the germline ends.

The rearrangement uses TRBV6-1 and TRBJ2-5; 10 nucleotides agree with TRBD2. The germline CDR1 and CDR2 sequences are MNHNS and SASEGT. This CDR3 contains 16 residues. The trim removed 3 bases at V and 4 bases at J, leaving 8 bases unmatched. The CDR3 reads CASSDGLAGDLETQYF. The CDR3 nucleotides read TGTGCCAGCAGTGATGGGCTAGCGGGGGACCTAGAGACCCAGTACTTC.

The V call is TRBV7-9, the J call TRBJ2-3; D may correspond to TRBD1 or TRBD2 (5 bases each). This CDR3 is built from 19 residues. Trimming removed 8 bases from V and 5 bases from J, with 32 bases in between. CDR1 SEHNR and CDR2 FQNEAQ come from the germline V gene (reference sequence). CDR3: CASPLSSADDGASGDTQYF. The DNA for the CDR3 is TGTGCCAGCCCCTTGAGCTCTGCCGATGACGGGGCCAGTGGAGATACGCAGTATTTT.

The CDR3 loop reads CASSLAKGRNEKLFF. The CDR3 DNA sequence: TGCGCCAGCAGCTTGGCAAAGGGGCGTAATGAAAAACTGTTTTTT. The J gene is TRBJ1-4, the V gene TRBV5-1; D is possibly TRBD1 (5 bases). Germline-derived CDR1 and CDR2 are SGHRS and YFSETQ. CDR3 length equals 15 residues. V dropped 0 bases and J dropped 4 bases, with 10 bases sitting between them.

This clone was found a few times. The rearrangement uses TRBV6-6 and TRBJ1-1, with TRBD1 as a possible D gene (5 bases). The CDR3 covers 15 residues. The V and J ends lost 8 bases and 0 bases respectively, with 16 bases between them. The germline gives CDR1 MNHNY, CDR2 SVGAGI (reference sequence). CDR3 in amino acids: CASGNQGPMNTEAFF. The CDR3 DNA is TGTGCCAGCGGAAATCAGGGACCGATGAACACTGAAGCTTTCTTT.

The chain is built from TRBV5-1 and TRBJ2-1, with D unresolved. This CDR3 is built from 14 residues. The germline gives CDR1 SGHRS, CDR2 YFSETQ. V was pared by 3 bases and J by 7 bases, with 14 bases between. DNA for the CDR3: TGCGCCAGCAGCTCCTCACGAGCCGGGAATGAGCAGTTCTTC. Its protein product is CASSSSRAGNEQFF.

The CDR3 protein is CASSVEQGADGNTIYF. The CDR3 DNA follows: TGTGCCAGCAGCGTAGAACAGGGGGCGGATGGAAACACCATATATTTT. The chain is built from TRBV7-4 and TRBJ1-3, with 9 positions matching TRBD1. Germline loops: CDR1 SGHVT, CDR2 SQSDAQ. The ends lost 5 bases at V and 3 bases at J; junction bases unmatched: 8. The CDR3 has 16 amino acids.

V gene TRBV6-5 combines with J gene TRBJ2-3; tentative D call: TRBD2 (6 bases). Trimming removed 4 bases at V and 0 bases at J, with 11 bases between. In germline, CDR1 is MNHEY, CDR2 SVGAGI. CDR3 length: 15 amino acids. The CDR3 bases are TGTGCCAGCAGTTTCGGGACTTTAAGCACAGATACGCAGTATTTT. Its protein is CASSFGTLSTDTQYF.